Included here is one TCR beta chain sequence, with context. The CDR3 is made up of 12 amino acids. Germline-derived CDR1 and CDR2 are LNHNV and YYDKDF (reference sequence). Trimming cost V 8 bases and J 2 bases, with 7 bases left between them. TCRdb ran MiXCR on the RACE reads and lists one entry per CDR3 protein. The sample contains nearly 350,000 distinct CDR3 sequences, approximately 6.3% of which appear only once. Time point here: patch test 1, 2 weeks after DPC sensitization. Treatment of the sample: therapeutic diphenylcyclopropenone sensitization with weekly scalp DPC. Total RNA extraction was carried out from unfractionated whole blood. The sample comes from a study of human T cells and chemical hapten exposure. Whole-study context: There were weekly diphenylcyclopropenone doses to the scalp for patients throughout the roughly 25-week study.

This chain connects TRBV15 to TRBJ1-5; no clear D gene. The TCR comes from a woman aged 18 to 35 with alopecia areata. Some clones in this sample may be carry-over from other donors' samples. The sequenced sample was whole blood, obtained in connection with sensitization to the hapten diphenylcyclopropenone (DPC). Here the CDR3 DNA reads TGTGCCACCCAGATTGGCAATCAGCCCCAGCATTTT. Protein sequence: CATQIGNQPQHF.